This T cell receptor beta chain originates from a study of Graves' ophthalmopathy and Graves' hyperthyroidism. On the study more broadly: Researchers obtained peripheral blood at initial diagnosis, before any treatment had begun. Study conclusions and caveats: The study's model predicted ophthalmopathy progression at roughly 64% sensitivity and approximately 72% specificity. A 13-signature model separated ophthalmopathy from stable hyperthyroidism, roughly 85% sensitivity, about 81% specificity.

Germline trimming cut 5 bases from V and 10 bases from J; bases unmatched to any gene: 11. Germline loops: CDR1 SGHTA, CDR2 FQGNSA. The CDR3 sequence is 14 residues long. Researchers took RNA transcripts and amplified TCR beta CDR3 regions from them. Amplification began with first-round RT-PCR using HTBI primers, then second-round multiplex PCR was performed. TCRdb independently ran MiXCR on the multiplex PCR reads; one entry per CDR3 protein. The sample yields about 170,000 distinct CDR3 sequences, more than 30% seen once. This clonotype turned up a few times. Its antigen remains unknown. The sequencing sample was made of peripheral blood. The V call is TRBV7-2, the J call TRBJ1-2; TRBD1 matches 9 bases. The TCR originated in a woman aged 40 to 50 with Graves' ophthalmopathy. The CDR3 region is CASSLGGDRVNYTF. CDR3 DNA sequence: TGTGCCAGCAGCCTAGGGGGGGACAGGGTGAACTACACCTTC.